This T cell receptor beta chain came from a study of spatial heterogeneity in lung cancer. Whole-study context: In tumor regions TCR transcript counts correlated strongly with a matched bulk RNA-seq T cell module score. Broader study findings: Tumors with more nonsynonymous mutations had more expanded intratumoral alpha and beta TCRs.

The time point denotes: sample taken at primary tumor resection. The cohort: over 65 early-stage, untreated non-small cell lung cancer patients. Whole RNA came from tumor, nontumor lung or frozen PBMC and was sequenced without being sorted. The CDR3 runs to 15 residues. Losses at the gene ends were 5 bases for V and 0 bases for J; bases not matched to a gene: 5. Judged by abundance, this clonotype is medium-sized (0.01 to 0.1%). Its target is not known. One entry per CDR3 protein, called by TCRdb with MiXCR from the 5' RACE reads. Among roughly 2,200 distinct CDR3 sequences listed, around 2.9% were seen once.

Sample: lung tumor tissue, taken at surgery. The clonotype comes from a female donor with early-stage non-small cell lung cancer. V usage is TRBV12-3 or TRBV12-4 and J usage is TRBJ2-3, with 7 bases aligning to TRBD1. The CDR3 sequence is CASSLGQWSTDTQYF. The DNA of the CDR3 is TGTGCCAGCAGTCTGGGACAGTGGAGCACAGATACGCAGTATTTT.